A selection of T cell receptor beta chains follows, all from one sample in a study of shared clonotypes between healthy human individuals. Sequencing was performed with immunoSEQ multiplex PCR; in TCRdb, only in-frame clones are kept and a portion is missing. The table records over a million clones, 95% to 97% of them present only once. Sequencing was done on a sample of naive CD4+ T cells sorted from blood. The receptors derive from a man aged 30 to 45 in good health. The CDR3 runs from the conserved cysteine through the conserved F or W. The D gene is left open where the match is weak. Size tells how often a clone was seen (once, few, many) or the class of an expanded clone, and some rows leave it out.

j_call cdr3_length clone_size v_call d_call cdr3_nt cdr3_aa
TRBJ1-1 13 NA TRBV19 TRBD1 TGTGCCAGTAGAAAAGACAGGGGATTTGAAGCTTTCTTT CASRKDRGFEAFF
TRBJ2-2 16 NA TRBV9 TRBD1 TGTGCCAGCAGCACAAGACAGGGGGCGAAGATCGGGGAGCTGTTTTTT CASSTRQGAKIGELFF
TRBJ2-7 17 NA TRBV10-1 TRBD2 TGCGCCAGCAGTGAGGGACTAGCGGGAGGTCGCTCCTACGAGCAGTACTTC CASSEGLAGGRSYEQYF
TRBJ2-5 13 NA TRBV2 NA TGTGCCAGCAGTGGGGACGCCAAAGAGACCCAGTACTTC CASSGDAKETQYF
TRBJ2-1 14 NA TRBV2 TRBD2 TGTGCCAGCAAGGAAGCGGGAGGAGTCAATGAGCAGTTCTTC CASKEAGGVNEQFF
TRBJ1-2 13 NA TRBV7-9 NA TGTGCCAGCAGCTTACTGAGCAACTATGGCTACACCTTC CASSLLSNYGYTF
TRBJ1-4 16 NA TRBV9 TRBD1 TGTGCCAGCAGCGTCGGTCCCGGGACAGGGGGGGAAAAACTGTTTTTT CASSVGPGTGGEKLFF
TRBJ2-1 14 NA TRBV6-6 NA TGTGCCAGCAGCGAAGTCAACCGGGTCGATGAGCAGTTCTTC CASSEVNRVDEQFF
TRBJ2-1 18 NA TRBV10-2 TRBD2 TGCGCCAGCAGTCAAAGCCTAAAGACTAGCGGGAGTCTCGGTGAGCAGTTCTTC CASSQSLKTSGSLGEQFF
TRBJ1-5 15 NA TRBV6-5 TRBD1 TGTGCCAGCAGTTACTCGACAGGGGGTTGGGGGCCCCAGCATTTT CASSYSTGGWGPQHF
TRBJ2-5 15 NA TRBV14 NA TGTGCCAGCAGCCAGACCGTGGCGGGAACGGAGACCCAGTACTTC CASSQTVAGTETQYF
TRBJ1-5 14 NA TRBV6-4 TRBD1 TGTGCCAAGCCGGGACAGTATAGCAATCAGCCCCAGCATTTT CAKPGQYSNQPQHF
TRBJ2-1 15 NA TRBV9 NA TGTGCCAGCAGCGTCGGGGGGCAGGGGACCCATGAGCAGTTCTTC CASSVGGQGTHEQFF
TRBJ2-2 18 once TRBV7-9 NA TGTGCCAGCAGCTTAGTTGGGTCGGCTAGCGACGGAACCGGGGAGCTGTTTTTT CASSLVGSASDGTGELFF
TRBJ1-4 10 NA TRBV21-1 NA TGTGCCAGCAGCAAAGCCCTCGGGTTTTTT CASSKALGFF
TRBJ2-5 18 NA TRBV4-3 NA TGCGCCAGCAGCCAAGATCAGGGGACTGGGGTCAGGCGGGAGACCCAGTACTTC CASSQDQGTGVRRETQYF
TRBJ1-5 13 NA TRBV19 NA TGTGCCAGTAGTTATTCGGGGGAACAGCCCCAGCATTTT CASSYSGEQPQHF
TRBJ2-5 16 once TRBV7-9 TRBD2 TGTGCCAGCAGCTCAGGGTCGGGAGGGGCAGGAGAGACCCAGTACTTC CASSSGSGGAGETQYF
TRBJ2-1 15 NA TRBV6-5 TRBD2 TGTGCCAGCAGTCAGCGGGAGGGGTCAGGCAATGAGCAGTTCTTC CASSQREGSGNEQFF
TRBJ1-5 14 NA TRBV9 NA TGTGCCAGCAGCGAGGGGGTGAGCAATCAGCCCCAGCATTTT CASSEGVSNQPQHF
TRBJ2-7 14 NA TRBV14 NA TGTGCCAGCAGCCTCGACACGACAGGAAACGAGCAGTACTTC CASSLDTTGNEQYF
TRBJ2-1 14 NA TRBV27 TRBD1 TGTGCCAGCAGGTGGACAGGGCCGAACAATGAGCAGTTCTTC CASRWTGPNNEQFF
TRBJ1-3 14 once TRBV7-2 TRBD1 TGTGCCAGCAGCTCCCGGGACAGAGGAAACACCATATATTTT CASSSRDRGNTIYF
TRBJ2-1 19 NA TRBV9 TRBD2 TGTGCCAGCAGCGTACCTCGGACTAGCGGGAGAAGCTCCTACAATGAGCAGTTCTTC CASSVPRTSGRSSYNEQFF
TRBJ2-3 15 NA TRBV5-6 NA TGTGCCAGCAGCTTCTTTCTGCGGACCACAGATACGCAGTATTTT CASSFFLRTTDTQYF
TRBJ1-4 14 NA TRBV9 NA TGTGCCAGCAGCCAGAGGGCGGCTAATGAAAAACTGTTTTTT CASSQRAANEKLFF
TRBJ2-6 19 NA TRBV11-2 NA TGTGCCAGCAGCAAGCAGACAGGTACGTCCTTCTCTGGGGCCAACGTCCTGACTTTC CASSKQTGTSFSGANVLTF
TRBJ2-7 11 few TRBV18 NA TGTGCCAGCTCATCCTCCTACGAGCAGTACTTC CASSSSYEQYF
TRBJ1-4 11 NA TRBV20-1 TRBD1 TGCAGTGCTAGAGATAGGGGGCCCATCGGGTTT CSARDRGPIGF
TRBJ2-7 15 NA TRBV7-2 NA TGTGCCAGCAGCTTAGCCCCAGGGACCTCCTACGAGCAGTACTTC CASSLAPGTSYEQYF
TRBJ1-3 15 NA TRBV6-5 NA TGTGCCAGCAGCCGAGCTATCGAAATGGAAAACACCATATATTTT CASSRAIEMENTIYF
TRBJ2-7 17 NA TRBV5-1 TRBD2 TGCGCCAGCAGCTTGGGACTAGCGGGACCCACCTCCTACGAGCAGTACTTC CASSLGLAGPTSYEQYF
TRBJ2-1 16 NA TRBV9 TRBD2 TGTGCCAGCAGCGCCGGGGGACTAGCGGGATTATATGAGCAGTTCTTC CASSAGGLAGLYEQFF
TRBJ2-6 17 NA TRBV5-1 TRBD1 TGCGCCAGCACCAGGGACAGGGAAGCCCCTGGGGCCAACGTCCTGACTTTC CASTRDREAPGANVLTF
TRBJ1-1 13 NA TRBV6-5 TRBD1 TGTGCCACCGTGGACAGGGGATTTACTGAAGCTTTCTTT CATVDRGFTEAFF
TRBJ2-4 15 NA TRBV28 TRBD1 TGTGCCAGCAGTTTCACGCGGGGACAGGGAAACATTCAGTACTTC CASSFTRGQGNIQYF
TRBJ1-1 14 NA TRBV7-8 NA TGTGCCAGCAGCTTAGGAACTGGGAACACTGAAGCTTTCTTT CASSLGTGNTEAFF
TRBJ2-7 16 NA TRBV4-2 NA TGTGCCAGCAGCCAAGGGGTAGCGGCCAGGTCCTACGAGCAGTACTTC CASSQGVAARSYEQYF
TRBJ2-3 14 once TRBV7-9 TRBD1 TGTGCCAGCAGCCTTGGGACAGGGCCAGATACGCAGTATTTT CASSLGTGPDTQYF
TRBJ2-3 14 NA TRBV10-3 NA TGTGCCATCAGTGCCGACCGTCTCACAGATACGCAGTATTTT CAISADRLTDTQYF
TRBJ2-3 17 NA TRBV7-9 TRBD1 TGTGCCAGCAGCTTTTCCCGGACAGGGGGACACACAGATACGCAGTATTTT CASSFSRTGGHTDTQYF
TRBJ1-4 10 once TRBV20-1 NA TGCAGTGCTAGATCAGAGGGTTTGTTTTTT CSARSEGLFF